The TCR beta chain under discussion was sequenced for a study of blood T cell repertoires in COVID-19. This CDR3 comprises 15 residues. The germline V gene encodes CDR1 MDHEN and CDR2 SYDVKM. V lost 3 bases and J 2 bases, leaving 10 bases between the germline ends. TCRdb's table, derived via immunoSEQ multiplex PCR, lists solely in-frame clones and lacks some. This sample has approximately 300,000 clones, with 88% found just once. This clone has a single count. Sequenced sample: peripheral blood. The sequence was collected from a woman aged 25 to 39 with COVID-19, enrolled during active disease. The V call is TRBV28, the J call TRBJ1-4; D uncertain. This chain's CDR3 is CASSFYFRTNEKLFF. The CDR3, as DNA: TGTGCCAGCAGTTTCTATTTTCGCACTAATGAAAAACTGTTTTTT.